Sequencing of this TCR beta chain was carried out in a study of CD8+CD57+ T cells in acquired aplastic anemia. The TCR beta profiling, which covered VDJ combination and CDR3 sequence, was carried out using genomic DNA as the template. One entry per CDR3 protein, called by TCRdb with MiXCR from the reads. The table records 200,000 to 300,000 distinct CDR3 sequences, 82% of them present only once. Before being chosen for sequencing, patients had shown CD8+CD57+ cell expansion by flow cytometry. Concerning this clonotype itself: The junction does not match germline at one end; this may be a read error.

The sequence was obtained from a human donor with aplastic anemia. Sequencing was performed on sorted CD4+, CD8+, or CD8+CD57+ T cells (not recorded which) from PBMCs.

The CDR3 DNA is TGTGCCACCAGCGGCCGCCGCGTAGCCTACGAGCAGTACTTC. Its protein product is CATSGRRVAYEQYF. The chain joins TRBV7-9 to TRBJ2-7, with D possibly TRBD2 on 5 matching bases. The V gene's germline CDR1 is SEHNR and CDR2 FQNEAQ (reference sequence). This CDR3 has 14 residues.